One and the same sample provided the 32 T cell receptor beta chains below, sequenced in a study of blood T cell repertoires in COVID-19. TCRdb's copy holds only in-frame clones and misses some; the assay was immunoSEQ multiplex PCR. Among around 120,000 clones, around 91% were seen once, and the ten largest hold 3.8%. Sequencing was carried out using peripheral blood. The receptors here all came from a woman aged 60-75 years with COVID-19, enrolled during active disease.

The chain uses TRBV4-3 and TRBJ2-5; D may be TRBD1 (5 bases). The germline CDR1 and CDR2 sequences are LGHNA and YSLEER. The CDR3 contains 14 residues. Trimming stripped 1 base from V and 1 base from J, with 7 bases between. The CDR3 is CASSQGGIQETQYF. CDR3 DNA sequence: TGCGCCAGCAGCCAAGGGGGCATCCAAGAGACCCAGTACTTC.

The chain combines TRBV20-1 with TRBJ2-7; 7 bases match TRBD1. This CDR3 is 13 amino acids long. The junction had 5 bases not matched to a gene; V was cut back by 3 bases and J by 3 bases. The germline CDR1 and CDR2 sequences are DFQATT and SNEGSKA (reference sequence). This CDR3 is CSASDRVLYEQYF. The CDR3 bases are TGCAGTGCTAGTGACAGGGTTCTCTACGAGCAGTACTTC.

V usage is TRBV9 and J usage is TRBJ2-5, with 7 bases identical to TRBD2. The CDR3 spans 13 residues. V shed 4 bases, J shed 2 bases, and the junction held 2 bases outside the gene matches. CDR1 and CDR2 from the germline V gene are SGDLS and YYNGEE. Written as DNA, the CDR3 is TGTGCCAGCAGCAAAGCGGGGCAAGAGACCCAGTACTTC. Its protein product is CASSKAGQETQYF.

The V call is TRBV5-8, the J call TRBJ2-5, with 8 bases identical to TRBD1. Germline values: CDR1 SGHTS, CDR2 YDEGEE. The CDR3 has 14 residues. The V gene end was trimmed by 4 bases and the J gene end by 4 bases; junction bases not matched to a gene: 6. In DNA, the CDR3 is TGTGCCAGCAGCCACACAGGGGGAAGAGAGACCCAGTACTTC. The encoded protein is CASSHTGGRETQYF. The whole variable domain, remainder taken from reference TRBV5-8 and TRBJ2-5, is EAGVTQSPTHLIKTRGQQATLRCSPISGHTSVYWYQQALGLGLQFLLWYDEGEERNRGNFPPRFSGRQFPNYSSELNVNALELEDSALYLCASSHTGGRETQYFGPGTRLLVL.

This chain joins TRBV6-2 or TRBV6-3 and TRBJ1-1; D gene unclear. Trimming removed 7 bases at V and 5 bases at J, with 14 bases between. The CDR3 has 13 residues. In germline, CDR1 is MNHEY, CDR2 SVGEGT. The CDR3 bases are TGTGCCAGCACCCCGATACGGGGAACTGAAGCTTTCTTT. It codes for CASTPIRGTEAFF.

The chain has TRBV3-1 (or the pseudogene TRBV3-2) and TRBJ1-5, with D possibly being TRBD1 (5 bases). Trimming removed 4 bases at V and 6 bases at J, with 16 bases between. CDR3 length: 15 residues. Per the germline V gene, CDR1 is LGHDT and CDR2 is YNNKEL (reference sequence). The CDR3, as DNA: TGTGCCAGCAGCCTCGACGGGGGTGCAGGTCAGCCCCAGCATTTT. This codes for CASSLDGGAGQPQHF.

This sequence joins TRBV3-1 (or the pseudogene TRBV3-2) and TRBJ2-3; no firm D call. Germline CDR1 and CDR2: LGHDT and YNNKEL (reference sequence). Between the trimmed V and J ends, which lost 1 base and 5 bases, there was a span of 4 bases. The CDR3 spans 12 residues. CDR3 amino acids: CASSQVRDTQYF. Here the CDR3 DNA reads TGTGCCAGCAGCCAAGTTCGAGATACGCAGTATTTT.

This sequence joins TRBV5-1 and TRBJ2-6, with D tentatively TRBD1 (6 bases). This CDR3 has 17 residues. Trimming removed 3 bases from V and 2 bases from J, with 15 bases in between. Germline V CDR1 and CDR2: SGHRS, YFSETQ. In nucleotides, the CDR3 is TGCGCCAGCAGCTCCAGCCCAGGGGCTACTGGGGCCAACGTCCTGACTTTC. Translated: CASSSSPGATGANVLTF.

This clone was seen only once. The chain joins TRBV6-2 or TRBV6-3 to TRBJ1-1; the D gene is possibly TRBD1 (6 bases). CDR1 is MNHEY, CDR2 SVGEGT, per germline. Trimming stripped 0 bases from V and 1 base from J, with 15 bases between. The CDR3 contains 17 residues. Here the CDR3 reads CASSYSKGGGANTEAFF. CDR3 nucleotide sequence: TGTGCCAGCAGTTACTCGAAGGGCGGGGGCGCGAACACTGAAGCTTTCTTT.

The chain has TRBV7-8 and TRBJ2-7, with D perhaps matching TRBD1 (7 bases). V was clipped by 4 bases and J by 3 bases, with 19 bases between them. The CDR3 loop spans 16 amino acids. Germline V lookup: CDR1 SGHVS, CDR2 FQNEAQ. This CDR3 reads CASSSYRQGGSYEQYF. The CDR3 DNA reads TGTGCCAGCAGCTCCTATCGGCAGGGGGGAAGCTACGAGCAGTACTTC.

The chain has TRBV5-8 and TRBJ1-1; D gene unclear. The V and J ends lost 2 bases and 7 bases respectively, with 21 bases between them. In germline, CDR1 is SGHTS, CDR2 YDEGEE. CDR3 size: 16 residues. The CDR3 DNA follows: TGTGCCAGCAGCTTAGATTTGAGGCCGGAGAGGGATGAAGCTTTCTTT. Its translation: CASSLDLRPERDEAFF. Together with reference TRBV5-8 and TRBJ1-1, the CDR3 gives the full variable domain: EAGVTQSPTHLIKTRGQQATLRCSPISGHTSVYWYQQALGLGLQFLLWYDEGEERNRGNFPPRFSGRQFPNYSSELNVNALELEDSALYLCASSLDLRPERDEAFFGQGTRLTVV.

The V gene is TRBV5-4, the J gene TRBJ2-7; 7 bases fit TRBD2. The V gene's germline CDR1 is SGHNT and CDR2 YYREEE (reference sequence). The CDR3 loop spans 13 amino acids. With V trimmed by 0 bases and J by 5 bases, 2 bases remained unmatched. The CDR3 coding sequence is TGTGCCAGCAGCTTGGCCGGGGGGAACGAGCAGTACTTC. It yields the protein CASSLAGGNEQYF.

The chain has TRBV7-6 and TRBJ1-4; 7 bases align to TRBD1. J lost 4 bases, V lost 2 bases, and 4 bases had no gene match. Germline values: CDR1 SGHVS, CDR2 FNYEAQ. The CDR3 contains 15 residues. The CDR3 here is CASSLSTGDNEKLFF. In DNA form, the CDR3 reads TGTGCCAGCAGCTTATCCACAGGGGATAATGAAAAACTGTTTTTT.

This clone was detected once. The chain recombines TRBV19 with TRBJ2-2, with D unresolved. V lost 4 bases and J lost 1, with 13 bases in between. From germline, CDR1 is LNHDA and CDR2 SQIVND (reference sequence). The CDR3 has 16 residues. CDR3 in DNA: TGTGCCAGTAGTACATACCGGAGAGGGAACACCGGGGAGCTGTTTTTT. This gives the protein CASSTYRRGNTGELFF.

The chain recombines TRBV18 with TRBJ2-7, with TRBD2 identical over 8 bases. V lost 3 bases and J lost 2; bases outside the gene matches: 3. This CDR3 spans 14 amino acids. Germline V CDR1 and CDR2: KGHSH, LQKENI. DNA for the CDR3: TGTGCCAGCTCACCCCCGGGACTAGCCTACGAGCAGTACTTC. Translation gives CASSPPGLAYEQYF.

The chain combines TRBV7-6 with TRBJ1-2, with 8 bases matching TRBD1. CDR3 length: 17 amino acids. Trimming removed 1 base from V and 0 bases from J; junction bases left unmatched: 7. The V gene's germline CDR1 is SGHVS and CDR2 FNYEAQ. The CDR3: CASSLEGWDRPNYGYTF. CDR3 sequence (DNA): TGTGCCAGCAGCTTAGAGGGGTGGGACAGGCCTAACTATGGCTACACCTTC.

The chain uses TRBV5-1 and TRBJ1-4, with unresolved D. This CDR3 comprises 13 residues. V gave up 4 bases and J gave up 5 bases, with 9 bases separating them. Germline V gene sequence: CDR1 SGHRS, CDR2 YFSETQ. The CDR3 DNA sequence: TGCGCCAGCAGCCCATACACCAATGAAAAACTGTTTTTT. The encoded protein is CASSPYTNEKLFF.

The chain recombines TRBV7-9 with TRBJ2-5, with D possibly TRBD1 on 5 matching bases. V gave up 5 bases and J gave up 3 bases, with 10 bases separating them. The CDR3 spans 13 residues. CDR1 is SEHNR and CDR2 is FQNEAQ in the germline V gene (reference sequence). The CDR3 nucleotides are TGTGCCAGCAGCCAAGGGGTCGAAGAGACCCAGTACTTC. Its translation is CASSQGVEETQYF.

The chain links TRBV2 to TRBJ2-5; tentatively, D is TRBD2 (6 bases). The germline CDR1 and CDR2 sequences are SNHLY and FYNNEI. V lost 3 bases and J lost 4, with 12 bases in between. The CDR3 consists of 14 residues. The DNA of the CDR3 is TGTGCCAGCAGTGACGGGGCGGGGCGAGAGACCCAGTACTTC. Translated, it gives CASSDGAGRETQYF.

This sequence joins TRBV25-1 and TRBJ1-1; 7 nucleotides line up with TRBD1. The CDR3 contains 14 residues. V was pared by 6 bases and J by 7 bases, with 11 bases of the junction left unmatched. From germline, CDR1 is MGHDK and CDR2 SYGVNS. CDR3 residues: CASRDTGTVIEAFF. CDR3 sequence (DNA): TGTGCCAGCAGGGACACCGGGACAGTAATTGAAGCTTTCTTT.

V and J are TRBV25-1 and TRBJ1-1; 7 bases agree with TRBD1. V gave up 5 bases and J gave up 10 bases; unmatched junction bases: 19. This CDR3 is built from 16 residues. Looked up from germline, CDR1 is MGHDK and CDR2 is SYGVNS. CDR3: CASSITVNPPGGIAFF. The CDR3 DNA reads TGTGCCAGCAGTATTACCGTCAATCCCCCAGGGGGTATAGCTTTCTTT.

The J gene is TRBJ2-2, the V gene TRBV4-1; no clear D gene. Between the trimmed V and J ends, which lost 4 bases and 3 bases, there was a span of 6 bases. The germline V gene encodes CDR1 MGHRA and CDR2 YSYEKL. The CDR3 contains 13 residues. This CDR3 is CASSRDYTGELFF. DNA of the CDR3: TGCGCCAGCAGCCGAGACTACACCGGGGAGCTGTTTTTT.

The chain joins TRBV5-1 to TRBJ2-7; 8 bases line up with TRBD1. Trimming took 3 bases from V and 5 from J; bases not matched to a gene: 13. The CDR3 loop spans 16 amino acids. Germline V gene data show CDR1 as SGHRS and CDR2 as YFSETQ. CDR3 region: CASSSGAATGDHEQYF. Written as DNA, the CDR3 is TGCGCCAGCAGCTCAGGGGCCGCGACAGGGGACCACGAGCAGTACTTC.

This chain uses TRBV4-1 with TRBJ1-2; TRBD1 aligns across 10 bases. With 3 bases clipped from V and 3 bases from J, the junction kept 4 bases outside the gene matches. This CDR3 comprises 15 residues. Germline CDR1 MGHRA, CDR2 YSYEKL. The CDR3 DNA reads TGCGCCAGCAGCCAGGGACAGGGGCTTTACTATGGCTACACCTTC. It codes for CASSQGQGLYYGYTF.

This clone was recorded a few times. The chain couples TRBV19 to TRBJ1-2; 10 bases agree with TRBD1. V shed 7 bases, J shed 8 bases, and the junction held 4 bases outside the gene matches. Germline loops: CDR1 LNHDA, CDR2 SQIVND (reference sequence). This CDR3 comprises 12 residues. This chain's CDR3 is CASTDRGQGYTF. CDR3 in DNA: TGTGCCAGTACAGACAGGGGGCAAGGCTACACCTTC. Full variable domain (missing parts from reference TRBV19 and TRBJ1-2): DGGITQSPKYLFRKEGQNVTLSCEQNLNHDAMYWYRQDPGQGLRLIYYSQIVNDFQKGDIAEGYSVSREKKESFPLTVTSAQKNPTAFYLCASTDRGQGYTFGSGTRLTVV.

This chain joins TRBV11-3 and TRBJ2-2, with D possibly TRBD1 on 6 matching bases. Germline values: CDR1 SGHNT, CDR2 YENEEA. There are 15 residues in the CDR3. V lost 5 bases and J lost 4, with 14 bases in between. This CDR3 reads CASSQEGRGTGELFF. The CDR3 region has the DNA TGTGCCAGCAGCCAAGAGGGCAGGGGCACCGGGGAGCTGTTTTTT.

V is TRBV2 and J is TRBJ1-2; 7 bases map to TRBD1. Germline CDR1 SNHLY, CDR2 FYNNEI. The CDR3 spans 16 residues. J lost 7 bases, V lost 0 bases, and 11 bases had no gene match. The CDR3 sequence: CASSEARQGVSFGYTF. The CDR3 DNA follows: TGTGCCAGCAGTGAAGCGCGCCAGGGGGTATCGTTTGGCTACACCTTC.

This chain links TRBV5-4 with TRBJ2-7; TRBD1 agrees at 9 bases. The CDR3 length is 13 residues. Germline V gene data show CDR1 as SGHNT and CDR2 as YYREEE (reference sequence). Trimming took 4 bases from V and 4 from J; bases not matched to a gene: 3. CDR3 amino acids: CASSRDRVYEQYF. DNA for the CDR3: TGTGCCAGCAGCCGGGACAGGGTATACGAGCAGTACTTC. The full variable domain, completed using reference TRBV5-4 and TRBJ2-7, is ETGVTQSPTHLIKTRGQQVTLRCSSQSGHNTVSWYQQALGQGPQFIFQYYREEENGRGNFPPRFSGLQFPNYSSELNVNALELDDSALYLCASSRDRVYEQYFGPGTRLTVT.

This clone was found once. The gene calls are TRBV19 and TRBJ1-6; a possible D gene is TRBD1 (5 bases). CDR1 is LNHDA, CDR2 SQIVND, per germline (reference sequence). This CDR3 has 15 amino acids. V shed 3 bases and J shed 7 bases, with 13 bases lying between them. CDR3 residues: CASSMLQGVNSPLHF. DNA of the CDR3: TGTGCCAGTAGTATGTTGCAGGGTGTGAATTCACCCCTCCACTTT.

This clone came up many times. The genes are TRBV19 and TRBJ2-7, with 8 bases aligning to TRBD1. V trimming: 3 bases; J trimming: 6 bases; junction bases outside the gene matches: 10. The CDR3 spans 15 residues. The V gene's germline CDR1 is LNHDA and CDR2 SQIVND (reference sequence). The CDR3 sequence: CASSISETGASEQYF. The CDR3 coding sequence is TGTGCCAGTAGTATCTCGGAGACAGGGGCTTCCGAGCAGTACTTC.

The chain employs TRBV18 and TRBJ2-5, with D possibly being TRBD2 (6 bases). CDR3 size: 15 residues. V lost 2 bases and J lost 2, with 12 bases in between. The germline V gene encodes CDR1 KGHSH and CDR2 LQKENI. CDR3 protein: CASSPGDSIQETQYF. As DNA, the CDR3 is TGTGCCAGCTCACCAGGGGACTCAATACAAGAGACCCAGTACTTC.

The J gene is TRBJ1-4, the V gene TRBV5-1, with unresolved D. This CDR3 has 15 residues. The V gene's germline CDR1 is SGHRS and CDR2 YFSETQ. V lost 0 bases and J lost 3, with 9 bases in between. The CDR3 reads CASSLGGSPNEKLFF. CDR3 sequence (DNA): TGCGCCAGCAGCTTGGGAGGGAGCCCTAATGAAAAACTGTTTTTT.